Sequencing of this T cell receptor beta chain was carried out in a study of Graves' ophthalmopathy and Graves' hyperthyroidism. Study outcomes and limitations: Also, most clonotypes expanded in the thyroid above 0.001 frequency appeared in blood.

The sequenced template was RNA, covering the TCR beta CDR3 region. In the first round, RT-PCR was carried out with HTBI primers, and a multiplex PCR formed the second round. Each CDR3 protein gets one entry after TCRdb re-called the multiplex PCR reads with MiXCR. The sample lists about half a million distinct CDR3 sequences; about 15% were seen once. In this sample, this clonotype turned up once. As yet, its antigen is unknown. This clonotype was sampled from a woman in her 30s with Graves' ophthalmopathy. The material sequenced was blood.

The CDR3 here is CSVAMGGRGQPQHF. The CDR3 DNA sequence: TGCAGCGTTGCTATGGGGGGGCGAGGTCAGCCCCAGCATTTT. The gene calls are TRBV29-1 and TRBJ1-5, with D perhaps matching TRBD1 (6 bases). The CDR3 covers 14 residues. The germline V gene encodes CDR1 SQVTM and CDR2 ANQGSEA. Trimming removed 4 bases from V and 6 bases from J, with 16 bases in between.